Following are 28 T cell receptor beta chains from one sample sequenced in a study of T cell responses to AZD1222 COVID-19 vaccine. Assay used: immunoSEQ multiplex PCR; TCRdb lists only in-frame clones, some missing. The sample holds about 94,000 clones, roughly 88% seen once. The source was peripheral blood, collected 28 days after the second AZD1222 dose. These receptors were taken from an adult who received the AZD1222 COVID-19 vaccine.

The V gene is TRBV7-3, the J gene TRBJ1-1; TRBD1 matches 8 bases. The CDR3 runs to 15 residues. J lost 5 bases, V lost 5 bases, and 10 bases had no gene match. CDR1 SGHTA and CDR2 FQGTGA come from the germline V gene. The CDR3 DNA follows: TGTGCCAGCAGCCCCCGACAGGGGTCGGGGACTGAAGCTTTCTTT. Translated, it gives CASSPRQGSGTEAFF.

The chain employs TRBV7-9 and TRBJ1-4; the match to TRBD1 covers 10 bases. The trim removed 5 bases at V and 4 bases at J, leaving 4 bases unmatched. There are 15 residues in the CDR3. Germline values: CDR1 SEHNR, CDR2 FQNEAQ (reference sequence). The CDR3 DNA sequence: TGTGCCAGCAGCCGTAGGGACAGGGGTAATGAAAAACTGTTTTTT. Protein sequence: CASSRRDRGNEKLFF.

This clone was seen more than once but under ten times. The chain links TRBV5-6 to TRBJ1-5; tentatively, D is TRBD1 (5 bases). This CDR3 comprises 15 residues. The V and J ends lost 0 bases and 3 bases respectively, with 10 bases between them. Germline V CDR1 and CDR2: SGHDT, YYEEEE. DNA of the CDR3: TGTGCCAGCAGCTTGGCTGGCAGGGTCAATCAGCCCCAGCATTTT. It translates to CASSLAGRVNQPQHF.

The chain joins TRBV5-1 to TRBJ2-2, with D maybe TRBD1 (6 bases). V lost 0 bases to trimming and J lost 5 bases, with 11 bases between them. The CDR3 loop spans 15 amino acids. CDR1 and CDR2 from the germline V gene are SGHRS and YFSETQ. Written as DNA, the CDR3 is TGCGCCAGCAGCTTGGAACAGGGCGTGACCGGGGAGCTGTTTTTT. This translates into CASSLEQGVTGELFF.

The gene calls are TRBV29-1 and TRBJ2-5, with 9 positions matching TRBD2. V trimming: 3 bases; J trimming: 4 bases; junction bases outside the gene matches: 9. CDR1 and CDR2 (germline): SQVTM, ANQGSEA. The CDR3 is 15 residues long. CDR3 residues: CSVDRGAGGRETQYF. DNA of the CDR3: TGCAGCGTTGATAGGGGTGCGGGAGGGAGAGAGACCCAGTACTTC.

The rearrangement joins TRBV1 to TRBJ2-1; TRBD2 reflects the table's D call only, with no check against the DNA. TRBV1 is a documented pseudogene. The CDR3 contains 17 residues. The CDR3 DNA sequence: TGCACCAGCAGCCAAGAGATCGGACTAGCGGGAGGGCCTGGGCAGTTCTTC. It translates to CTSSQEIGLAGGPGQFF.

V is TRBV25-1 and J is TRBJ1-1, with D maybe TRBD1 (6 bases). V was pared by 7 bases and J by 0 bases, with 18 bases between. Germline V gene data show CDR1 as MGHDK and CDR2 as SYGVNS. The CDR3 spans 16 residues. CDR3 sequence: CASMPGGARMNTEAFF. In DNA, the CDR3 is TGTGCCAGCATGCCGGGGGGGGCAAGGATGAACACTGAAGCTTTCTTT.

This clone appeared a single time. The chain employs TRBV5-4 and TRBJ2-5; TRBD2 agrees at 8 bases. The V segment lost 4 bases and the J segment 5 bases; nucleotides outside the gene matches: 13. CDR1 SGHNT and CDR2 YYREEE come from the germline V gene (reference sequence). The CDR3 consists of 16 residues. The CDR3 nucleotides are TGTGCCAGCAGCCGAGCCGGGACTAGAAGTATGGAGACCCAGTACTTC. This codes for CASSRAGTRSMETQYF.

This clone has a handful of counts. The chain combines TRBV7-9 with TRBJ2-3; no firm D call. Germline CDR1 SEHNR, CDR2 FQNEAQ (reference sequence). This CDR3 is built from 13 residues. The V gene lost 5 bases and the J gene lost 4 bases, with 10 bases spanning the gap. CDR3 sequence reads: CASSPRGPDTQYF. DNA of the CDR3: TGTGCCAGCAGCCCCCGCGGCCCAGATACGCAGTATTTT. The entire variable domain, with the rest obtained from reference TRBV7-9 and TRBJ2-3, is as follows: DTGVSQNPRHKITKRGQNVTFRCDPISEHNRLYWYRQTLGQGPEFLTYFQNEAQLEKSRLLSDRFSAERPKGSFSTLEIQRTEQGDSAMYLCASSPRGPDTQYFGPGTRLTVL.

The chain joins TRBV6-5 to TRBJ2-6, with a weak D call TRBD1 (5 bases). This CDR3 contains 15 residues. Per germline, CDR1 MNHEY and CDR2 SVGAGI. Trimming removed 5 bases at V and 2 bases at J, with 10 bases between. DNA of the CDR3: TGTGCCAGCAGTCCCCGCAGGGCTGGGGCCAACGTCCTGACTTTC. Protein: CASSPRRAGANVLTF.

For this clone: Other DNA sequences of this sample code for an identical CDR3. The chain combines TRBV28 with TRBJ2-7; the D gene is possibly TRBD2 (6 bases). The ends were cut back, 4 bases at V and 5 bases at J, with 9 bases in the middle. Germline loops: CDR1 MDHEN, CDR2 SYDVKM. The CDR3 loop spans 12 amino acids. CDR3 bases: TGTGCCAGCAGTTGGGGGAGGAACGAGCAGTACTTC. It is translated as CASSWGRNEQYF. The full variable domain, rest sourced from reference TRBV28 and TRBJ2-7, is DVKVTQSSRYLVKRTGEKVFLECVQDMDHENMFWYRQDPGLGLRLIYFSYDVKMKEKGDIPEGYSVSREKKERFSLILESASTNQTSMYLCASSWGRNEQYFGPGTRLTVT.

The gene calls are TRBV5-6 and TRBJ1-2; TRBD1 agrees at 9 bases. The length of the CDR3 is 16 residues. Per germline, CDR1 SGHDT and CDR2 YYEEEE. With 3 bases clipped from V and 8 bases from J, the junction kept 14 bases outside the gene matches. The CDR3 spells CASSSWPGQGGIGYTF. CDR3 nucleotide sequence: TGTGCCAGCAGCTCATGGCCGGGACAGGGAGGAATAGGCTACACCTTC.

This clone was counted only a few times. The rearrangement joins TRBV6-4 to TRBJ2-7; 7 bases are shared with TRBD1. The CDR3 covers 15 residues. Looked up from germline, CDR1 is MRHNA and CDR2 is SNTAGT. V gave up 3 bases and J gave up 3 bases; unmatched junction bases: 8. In DNA, the CDR3 is TGTGCCAGCAGTGATATTGGACAGGAGGTCTACGAGCAGTACTTC. This sequence encodes CASSDIGQEVYEQYF.

The genes are TRBV7-2 and TRBJ2-5; D remains ambiguous. Trimming removed 1 base from V and 1 base from J, with 19 bases in between. The CDR3 extends over 18 amino acids. The germline V gene encodes CDR1 SGHTA and CDR2 FQGNSA. The CDR3 coding sequence is TGTGCCAGCAGCTTAGAAGCCCGGGCCCCCACCTTCCAAGAGACCCAGTACTTC. Translation: CASSLEARAPTFQETQYF.

DNA of the CDR3: TGCGCCAGCAGTCTGACAGGGCGGGACAATGAGCAGTTCTTC. Its translation is CASSLTGRDNEQFF. The chain joins TRBV5-1 to TRBJ2-1; 7 nucleotides agree with TRBD1. The length of the CDR3 is 14 residues. The trim removed 5 bases at V and 5 bases at J, leaving 7 bases unmatched. Looked up from germline, CDR1 is SGHRS and CDR2 is YFSETQ.

The genes are TRBV2 and TRBJ2-3, with TRBD1 as a possible D gene (6 bases). This CDR3 spans 15 amino acids. The V gene lost 8 bases and the J gene lost 0 bases, with 15 bases spanning the gap. CDR1 SNHLY and CDR2 FYNNEI come from the germline V gene. As DNA, the CDR3 is TGTGCCAGCTCGTGGGGGCAAATAAGCACAGATACGCAGTATTTT. It codes for CASSWGQISTDTQYF.

CDR3 DNA: TGTGCCAGCAGGCAACAGGTGGCTCCGACAGAGACCCAGTACTTC. Translating it yields CASRQQVAPTETQYF. This chain connects TRBV2 to TRBJ2-5, with D tentatively TRBD1 (5 bases). Per the germline V gene, CDR1 is SNHLY and CDR2 is FYNNEI. The CDR3 extends over 15 amino acids. V shed 6 bases and J shed 4 bases, with 18 bases lying between them.

This chain joins TRBV19 and TRBJ1-6; no definite D call. Germline-derived CDR1 and CDR2 are LNHDA and SQIVND (reference sequence). The V end was cut by 2 bases, the J end by 6 bases, with 20 bases between. The CDR3 runs 18 residues. The CDR3 sequence: CASSITVVRVGSNSPLHF. The CDR3 region has the DNA TGTGCCAGTAGTATAACCGTGGTTAGGGTCGGATCTAATTCACCCCTCCACTTT.

This clone was counted once. The rearrangement joins TRBV2 to TRBJ1-1; D is unclear. Germline CDR1 reads SNHLY; CDR2 reads FYNNEI. This CDR3 has 15 residues. Trimming left V 1 base short and J 3 bases short, with 12 bases between. The CDR3 protein is CASSEGAGAYTEAFF. In DNA, the CDR3 is TGTGCCAGCAGTGAAGGCGCAGGAGCGTACACTGAAGCTTTCTTT. Using reference TRBV2 and TRBJ1-1 for the parts outside the CDR3, the full variable domain is EPEVTQTPSHQVTQMGQEVILRCVPISNHLYFYWYRQILGQKVEFLVSFYNNEISEKSEIFDDQFSVERPDGSNFTLKIRSTKLEDSAMYFCASSEGAGAYTEAFFGQGTRLTVV.

This sequence joins TRBV19 and TRBJ1-5; D unresolved. Germline CDR1 is LNHDA and CDR2 is SQIVND (reference sequence). This CDR3 region has 13 residues. Trimming left V 1 base short and J 10 bases short, with 11 bases between. CDR3 in amino acids: CASSIGIREPQHF. DNA for the CDR3: TGTGCCAGTAGTATAGGGATCCGTGAACCCCAGCATTTT.

This chain links TRBV4-1 with TRBJ2-2; D not resolved. V was trimmed by 0 bases and J by 5 bases, leaving 16 bases between them. Germline CDR1 and CDR2: MGHRA and YSYEKL. This CDR3 contains 17 residues. The CDR3: CASSQDAILTGTGELFF. The CDR3 nucleotides are TGCGCCAGCAGCCAAGATGCCATACTGACCGGGACCGGGGAGCTGTTTTTT.

The chain carries TRBV27 and TRBJ2-1; TRBD2 aligns across 7 bases. CDR1 MNHEY and CDR2 SMNVEV come from the germline V gene (reference sequence). CDR3 length equals 15 residues. The V and J ends lost 4 bases and 6 bases, in that order; junction bases with no gene match: 9. The CDR3 loop reads CASSSPVRGINEQFF. The CDR3 nucleotides read TGTGCCAGCAGTTCCCCGGTGCGGGGGATCAATGAGCAGTTCTTC.

This clone was observed a handful of times. The chain uses TRBV5-1 and TRBJ1-4; 8 bases agree with TRBD1. Germline-derived CDR1 and CDR2 are SGHRS and YFSETQ. V shed 2 bases, J shed 8 bases, and the junction held 5 bases outside the gene matches. The CDR3 totals 14 residues. This CDR3 is CASSFGQGREKLFF. The CDR3 coding sequence is TGCGCCAGCAGCTTTGGACAGGGTCGGGAAAAACTGTTTTTT.

The chain is built from TRBV6-5 and TRBJ1-4, with D possibly matching TRBD1 (5 bases). The CDR3 loop spans 15 amino acids. Trimming cost V 0 bases and J 8 bases, with 13 bases left between them. Germline V gene sequence: CDR1 MNHEY, CDR2 SVGAGI. The CDR3 reads CASSYSDGAGEKLFF. The CDR3 region has the DNA TGTGCCAGCAGTTACTCCGACGGGGCAGGAGAAAAACTGTTTTTT.

The DNA for the CDR3 is TGTGCCAGCAGTTACCCCCGACAGGGGAACTATGGCTACACCTTC. This codes for CASSYPRQGNYGYTF. The chain has TRBV6-2 or TRBV6-3 and TRBJ1-2; 8 nucleotides agree with TRBD1. Per the germline V gene, CDR1 is MNHEY and CDR2 is SVGEGT. The CDR3 is 15 residues long. With V trimmed by 2 bases and J by 2 bases, 4 bases remained unmatched.

This chain joins TRBV6-5 and TRBJ1-1; D might be TRBD1 (5 bases). The CDR3 loop spans 15 amino acids. V was clipped by 2 bases and J by 5 bases, with 15 bases between them. In germline, CDR1 is MNHEY, CDR2 SVGAGI. The CDR3 region is CASSYAWGSGTEAFF. DNA of the CDR3: TGTGCCAGCAGTTACGCGTGGGGGTCGGGGACTGAAGCTTTCTTT.

The V and J genes are TRBV29-1 and TRBJ1-4, with 9 bases identical to TRBD1. Germline trimming cut 6 bases from V and 8 bases from J; bases unmatched to any gene: 13. CDR1 and CDR2 from the germline V gene are SQVTM and ANQGSEA. This CDR3 contains 15 residues. DNA for the CDR3: TGCAGCGTGGAAATCCTGGGACAGGGTCGAGAAAAACTGTTTTTT. Its protein is CSVEILGQGREKLFF.

This chain uses TRBV5-1 with TRBJ1-1; TRBD1 agrees at 9 bases. Germline-derived CDR1 and CDR2 are SGHRS and YFSETQ. The CDR3 loop spans 14 amino acids. The V segment lost 2 bases and the J segment 5 bases; nucleotides outside the gene matches: 4. The CDR3 sequence is CASSLQGAKTEAFF. In nucleotides, the CDR3 is TGCGCCAGCAGCTTACAGGGGGCGAAGACTGAAGCTTTCTTT.